This T cell receptor (beta chain) was identified during a study of T cell responses to AZD1222 COVID-19 vaccine (dated by TCRdb to the early 2020s). At the level of the whole study: A total of roughly 240 trial participants underwent TCR sequencing, of whom about 200 received two doses of AZD1222 and about 25 received two doses of the MenACWY control vaccine. Trial participants were enrolled by age into subgroups of 18-55, 56-69 and 70-plus years, and around 150, 28 and 57 TCR-sequenced participants, respectively, were included in these subgroups. Results the study describes overall, beyond this receptor: The 56-69-year group was small, and its depth increase did not reach significance, likely because of low power. Most participants were white British and females outnumbered males, and the authors suggested that clonal diversity may have been underestimated. Because no day 14 peak-response samples were available, repertoires were characterized only after the peak T cell response. Conclusions about previously exposed vaccinees are limited because only five to seven AZD1222 recipients were SARS-CoV-2 seropositive at baseline. The whole spike protein was spanned by vaccine-associated CD4 TCRs, and dominant responses were seen in regions 160-218 and 743-854. A significant rise in spike-specific TCR breadth and depth was observed after two AZD1222 doses relative to day 0 and relative to MenACWY recipients. Nearly half of unique spike-specific TCRs reportedly recognized epitopes outside regions mutated in the B.1.351 and B.1.1.7 variants.

This clone was seen only once. Its specific antigen is unknown. No much larger clone exists at a distance of one base, and base qualities are not known. The CDR3, cysteine through phenylalanine, is 16 amino acids long. Only the CDR3 region is kept as DNA, spanning 48 bases read in frame from base 1. The germline V gene provides CDR1 MNHEY and CDR2 SVGAGI. A distance of 11 bases separates the germline ends of V and J, which lose 0 bases and 2 bases respectively. This sample's time point label indicates: baseline before first vaccination. Read against the paper, the sample's treatment or condition label means: meningococcal conjugate vaccine given as trial control. Samples from vaccinated people were obtained from the UK trials COV001 and COV002, which included a single-blind randomized controlled phase 2/3 trial of AZD1222 (ChAdOx1 nCoV-19) in healthy adults. For TCRbeta chain sequencing, PBMC samples were collected from trial participants at day 0 and at day 28 after the second dose.

The CDR3 regions of human TCRbeta chains were analyzed by immunosequencing. Processing in the source paper ran as follows. Repertoire TCRs were matched against a reference library of SARS-CoV-2-specific TCRs generated with the MIRA antigen-specificity platform. Breadth was defined as the fraction of unique TCRs that were SARS-CoV-2-associated. Depth was defined as the fraction of total T cells that were SARS-CoV-2-associated. Each spike-specific TCR was assigned to its reactive spike region and to a CD4 or CD8 class using the MIRA data. Log10-transformed breadth and depth values were compared by one-way ANOVA with Sidak's multiple comparisons tests. This is the immuneACCESS table as TCRdb keeps it, with only in-frame sequences that have V and J called. A part of the clones is gone; compared with another copy, unresolved V genes explain less than half, and the rest is unexplained. V and J calls and clone size are copied from that table; D and trimming were computed from the DNA. For this sample the table gives 100,000 to 130,000 clones, of which roughly nine tenths were detected only once. Clones ranked in the top ten supply approximately 3.1% of the sample.

The clonotype comes from an adult in good health. Sequenced material: peripheral blood, taken on day 0 of MenACWY control vaccination. The chain employs TRBV6-5 and TRBJ1-5, with the D segment identity uncertain. The nucleotide sequence reads as follows: TGTGCCAGCAGTTACTCCCGGAGACGGGGCAATCAGCCCCAGCATTTT. This codes for CASSYSRRRGNQPQHF.